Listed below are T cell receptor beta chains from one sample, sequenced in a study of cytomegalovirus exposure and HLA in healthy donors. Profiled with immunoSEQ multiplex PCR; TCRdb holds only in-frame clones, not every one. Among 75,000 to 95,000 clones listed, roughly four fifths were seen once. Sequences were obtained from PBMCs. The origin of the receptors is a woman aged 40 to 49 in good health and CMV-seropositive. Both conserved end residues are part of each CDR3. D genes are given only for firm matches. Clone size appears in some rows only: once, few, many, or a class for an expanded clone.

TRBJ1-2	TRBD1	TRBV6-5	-	TGTGCCAGCAGCCCCGGGGACAGGGATCCTGGCTACACCTTC	CASSPGDRDPGYTF
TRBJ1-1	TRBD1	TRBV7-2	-	TGTGCCAGCAGCCCCCCGGGACAGTACACTGAAGCTTTCTTT	CASSPPGQYTEAFF
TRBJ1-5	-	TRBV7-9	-	TGTGCCAGCAGCTCGGTCCTGGACAGAAATCAGCCCCAGCATTTT	CASSSVLDRNQPQHF
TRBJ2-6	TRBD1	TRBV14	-	TGTGCCAGCAGCCAGGACTCAGGGGGGACAGGGGGATCTGGGGCCAACGTCCTGACTTTC	CASSQDSGGTGGSGANVLTF
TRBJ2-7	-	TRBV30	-	TGTGCCTGGAGTGTACATGCGGGTGGGGTCAGCGAGCAGTACTTC	CAWSVHAGGVSEQYF
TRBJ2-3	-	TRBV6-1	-	TGTGCCAGCAGTGAAAAAGGAGGGCAGAGAGGTACGCAGTATTTT	CASSEKGGQRGTQYF
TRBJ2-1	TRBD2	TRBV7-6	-	TGTGCCAGCAGCCCTAGCGGGAGGGTACCAAATGAGCAGTTCTTC	CASSPSGRVPNEQFF
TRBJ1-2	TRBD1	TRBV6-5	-	TGTGCCAGCAGAAAGAGGACAGGAGAGAACTATGGCTACACCTTC	CASRKRTGENYGYTF
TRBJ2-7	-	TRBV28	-	TGTGCCAGCAGCCTGCCTGGGCGCGAGCAGTACTTC	CASSLPGREQYF
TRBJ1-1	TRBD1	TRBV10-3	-	TGTGCCATCAGTGATCTTCCCCAAACGACAGGGCCCATCAACACTGAAGCTTTCTTT	CAISDLPQTTGPINTEAFF
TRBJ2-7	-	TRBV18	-	TGTGCCAGCTCACCAGGGAGCGGTAGCTCCTACGAGCAGTACTTC	CASSPGSGSSYEQYF
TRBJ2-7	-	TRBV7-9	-	TGTGCCAGCAGCTCGGACAGATCTTACGAGCAGTACTTC	CASSSDRSYEQYF
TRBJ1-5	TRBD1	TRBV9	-	TGTGCCAGCAGCGCAACAGGGGATAGCAATCAGCCCCAGCATTTT	CASSATGDSNQPQHF
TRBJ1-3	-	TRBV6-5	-	-	CASSSSTGGFGNTIYF
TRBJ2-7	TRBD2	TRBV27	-	TGTGCCAGCAGTTTATCGGGACTAGCGGGCTACGAGCAGCACTTC	CASSLSGLAGYEQHF
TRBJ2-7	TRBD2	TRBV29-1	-	TGCAGCGCCCAGGGACTAGCGGGAGTAGGGGAGCAGTACTTC	CSAQGLAGVGEQYF
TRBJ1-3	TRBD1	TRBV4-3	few	TGCGCCAGCAGCCAAGATCTGACAGGGAACGGAAACACCATATATTTT	CASSQDLTGNGNTIYF
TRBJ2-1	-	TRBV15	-	TGTGCCACCAGCAGAGGACAGGTTTCCTACAATGAGCAGTTCTTC	CATSRGQVSYNEQFF
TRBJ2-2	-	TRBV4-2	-	TGTGCCAGCAGCCCCCCCGCCAGCGGGGAGCTGTTTTTT	CASSPPASGELFF
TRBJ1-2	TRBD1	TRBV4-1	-	TGCGCCAGCAGCCAAGGGACAGGGGGCCGCGGCTATGGCTACACCTTC	CASSQGTGGRGYGYTF
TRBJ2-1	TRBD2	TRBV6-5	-	TGTGCCAGCGGAGGCGGGAGGGGCAATGAGCAGTTCTTC	CASGGGRGNEQFF
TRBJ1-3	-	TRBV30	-	TGTGCCTGGAGCCAAGGGCCGGGGGGCACCATATATTTT	CAWSQGPGGTIYF
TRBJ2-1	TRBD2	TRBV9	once	TGTGCCAGCAGCGTAGCCGGTAGCGGGAGTGGGTTGAATGAGCAGTTCTTC	CASSVAGSGSGLNEQFF
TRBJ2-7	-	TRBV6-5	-	TGTGCCAGCAGCCTCGTGGGGAGCCCCTACGAGCAGTACTTC	CASSLVGSPYEQYF
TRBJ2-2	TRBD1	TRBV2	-	TGTGCCTGCTTCACAGGGGAGCACACCGGGGAGCTGTTTTTT	CACFTGEHTGELFF
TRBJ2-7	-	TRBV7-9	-	TGTGCCAGCAGCTTAAATTCCGGCGGGTCCTACCCTTACGAGCAGTACTTC	CASSLNSGGSYPYEQYF
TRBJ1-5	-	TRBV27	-	TGTGCCAGCAGTCTTGGTACAGGGAATCAGCCCCAGCATTTT	CASSLGTGNQPQHF
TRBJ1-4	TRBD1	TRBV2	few	TGTGCCAGCACTCGACAGGGGACAGTGGAAAAACTGTTTTTT	CASTRQGTVEKLFF
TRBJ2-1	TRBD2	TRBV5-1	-	TGCGCCAGCAGCTCCCCCCCTCATTCCGGGACTACCTACAATGAGCAGTTCTTC	CASSSPPHSGTTYNEQFF
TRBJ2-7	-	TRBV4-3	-	TGCGCCAGCAGCCAAGATCTCGACAGCCACTCCTACGAGCAGTACTTC	CASSQDLDSHSYEQYF
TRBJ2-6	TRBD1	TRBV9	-	TGTGCCAGCAGCCGACAGGGGAGCTCTGGGGCCAACGTCCTGACTTTC	CASSRQGSSGANVLTF
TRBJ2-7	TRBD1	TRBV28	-	TGTGCCAGCAGTCATAGACCAGGGGGCCCTAGCGACGAGCAGTACTTC	CASSHRPGGPSDEQYF
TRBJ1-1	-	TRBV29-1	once	TGCAGCGTTGAAATGGCCCCCGTGAGCGCTGAAGCTTTCTTT	CSVEMAPVSAEAFF
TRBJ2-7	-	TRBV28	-	TGTGCCAGCAGCGGGAGTGGTTACGAGCAGTACTTC	CASSGSGYEQYF
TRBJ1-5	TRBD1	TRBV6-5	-	TGTGCCAGCAGTTTGAACGGACAGGGCGATCAGCCCCAGCATTTT	CASSLNGQGDQPQHF
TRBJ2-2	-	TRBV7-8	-	TGTGCCAGCAGCTTCCCGGGGGCCGGGGAGCTGTTTTTT	CASSFPGAGELFF
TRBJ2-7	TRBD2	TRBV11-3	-	TGTGCCAGCAGCCAAATGACTAGCGGAACCTACGAGCAGTACTTC	CASSQMTSGTYEQYF
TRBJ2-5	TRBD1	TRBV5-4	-	TGTGCCAGCAGCGGGGACAGGGCAGAGACCCAGTACTTC	CASSGDRAETQYF
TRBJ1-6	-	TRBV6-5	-	TGTGCCAGCAGTTACGCCGGCCGAGCAGGGAATTCACCCCTCCACTTT	CASSYAGRAGNSPLHF
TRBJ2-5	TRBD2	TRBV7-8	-	TGTGCCAGCAGCGTCACTAGCGGGAGGGCCTTAGAGACCCAGTACTTC	CASSVTSGRALETQYF
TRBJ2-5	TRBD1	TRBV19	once	TGTGCCAGTAGGCCGGGACAGAGACAAGAGACCCAGTACTTC	CASRPGQRQETQYF
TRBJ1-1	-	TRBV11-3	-	TGTGCCAGCAGCTTAGTAGTGGTTGGTGAAGCTTTCTTT	CASSLVVVGEAFF
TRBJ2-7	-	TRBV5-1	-	TGCGCCAGCAGCTTGGCCGGGTCATCGGGGGAGCAGTACTTC	CASSLAGSSGEQYF
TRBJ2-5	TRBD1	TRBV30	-	TGTGCCTGGAGTCTGACAGGGTCCGATCTTAGGGAGCAGTACTTC	CAWSLTGSDLREQYF